The 32 T cell receptor beta chains below all came from one sample that was sequenced in a study of T cell responses to AZD1222 COVID-19 vaccine. Repertoires were generated with immunoSEQ multiplex PCR, while TCRdb's copy carries only in-frame clones and drops some. The sample yields some 72,000 clones, 90% to 95% seen once. Sample: peripheral blood, taken on day 0 of MenACWY control vaccination. The receptors were sampled from an adult in good health.

This chain connects TRBV12-3 or TRBV12-4 to TRBJ2-7; TRBD2 matches at 7 bases. This CDR3 is 13 amino acids long. V gave up 2 bases and J gave up 7 bases; unmatched junction bases: 5. The CDR3 region is CASSLMGGSEQYF. The CDR3, as DNA: TGTGCCAGCAGTTTAATGGGCGGGAGTGAGCAGTACTTC.

The chain carries TRBV28 and TRBJ2-5, with 14 bases matching TRBD2. CDR1 is MDHEN, CDR2 SYDVKM, per germline. CDR3 length: 17 residues. V lost 5 bases and J lost 1; bases outside the gene matches: 6. The CDR3 DNA follows: TGTGCCAGCAGTCCGGGACTAGCGGGAGTCAGCCAAGAGACCCAGTACTTC. Translation gives CASSPGLAGVSQETQYF. Drawing the rest from reference TRBV28 and TRBJ2-5, the complete variable domain is DVKVTQSSRYLVKRTGEKVFLECVQDMDHENMFWYRQDPGLGLRLIYFSYDVKMKEKGDIPEGYSVSREKKERFSLILESASTNQTSMYLCASSPGLAGVSQETQYFGPGTRLLVL.

This rearrangement joins TRBV24-1 to TRBJ2-5; 9 bases fit TRBD1. CDR3 length: 15 residues. Per the germline V gene, CDR1 is KGHDR and CDR2 is SFDVKD. The trim removed 1 base at V and 4 bases at J, leaving 3 bases unmatched. In nucleotides, the CDR3 is TGTGCCACCAGTGATTTCACAGGGGGCTCAGAGACCCAGTACTTC. The encoded protein is CATSDFTGGSETQYF.

V and J are TRBV5-3 and TRBJ2-2; D perhaps matches TRBD1 (5 bases). TRBV5-3 is an open reading frame, and its role is uncertain. Trimming cost V 2 bases and J 0 bases, with 8 bases left between them. The CDR3 length is 15 residues. The chain's CDR3 is CARSFQQANTGELFF. The CDR3 bases are TGTGCCAGAAGCTTTCAACAGGCGAACACCGGGGAGCTGTTTTTT.

This clone showed up just once. The chain links TRBV28 to TRBJ2-5; no firm D call. V was pared by 3 bases and J by 2 bases, with 16 bases between. The germline V gene encodes CDR1 MDHEN and CDR2 SYDVKM. The CDR3 contains 16 residues. CDR3 bases: TGTGCCAGCAGTTTCCGGCCCCAAGGCATTCAAGAGACCCAGTACTTC. This encodes CASSFRPQGIQETQYF.

This clone was found once. V usage is TRBV3-1 (or the pseudogene TRBV3-2) and J usage is TRBJ1-1, with D unclear. The germline V and J ends were trimmed by 1 base and 0 bases, with 18 bases remaining between them. The CDR3 extends over 18 amino acids. Per germline, CDR1 LGHDT and CDR2 YNNKEL (reference sequence). The CDR3 sequence is CASSQGQLKGRMNTEAFF. DNA of the CDR3: TGTGCCAGCAGCCAAGGCCAGCTAAAAGGTAGAATGAACACTGAAGCTTTCTTT.

The chain employs TRBV5-1 and TRBJ2-1, with D possibly being TRBD2 (6 bases). Germline V lookup: CDR1 SGHRS, CDR2 YFSETQ. Trimming left V 4 bases short and J 1 base short, with 9 bases between. CDR3 length: 14 residues. For the CDR3, the DNA is TGCGCCAGCAGCGGGACTTCGTCCTACAATGAGCAGTTCTTC. It yields the protein CASSGTSSYNEQFF.

Here the CDR3 reads CASSLVGGIGTDTQYF. The CDR3 DNA reads TGTGCCAGCAGCTTAGTCGGGGGTATCGGCACAGATACGCAGTATTTT. The chain carries TRBV7-2 and TRBJ2-3, with a possible D match to TRBD2 (6 bases). The CDR3 is 16 amino acids. Germline CDR1 reads SGHTA; CDR2 reads FQGNSA. Between the trimmed V and J ends, which lost 1 base and 1 base, there was a span of 12 bases.

V gene TRBV9 combines with J gene TRBJ2-7, with 13 bases matching TRBD2. The germline gives CDR1 SGDLS, CDR2 YYNGEE. This CDR3 region has 17 residues. V dropped 7 bases and J dropped 5; count of bases not matched to a gene: 15. Here the CDR3 reads CASAKGLAGAPTHEQYF. The CDR3 DNA follows: TGTGCCAGCGCCAAAGGACTAGCGGGGGCTCCTACGCACGAGCAGTACTTC. Variable domain in full (rest from reference TRBV9 and TRBJ2-7): DSGVTQTPKHLITATGQRVTLRCSPRSGDLSVYWYQQSLDQGLQFLIQYYNGEERAKGNILERFSAQQFPDLHSELNLSSLELGDSALYFCASAKGLAGAPTHEQYFGPGTRLTVT.

This rearrangement joins TRBV7-8 to TRBJ2-1; D may be TRBD1 or TRBD2 (6 bases each). Trimming stripped 5 bases from V and 3 bases from J, with 11 bases between. Per germline, CDR1 SGHVS and CDR2 FQNEAQ. The CDR3 covers 14 residues. The CDR3 is CASSLGGLYNEQFF. CDR3 nucleotide sequence: TGTGCCAGCAGCCTAGGGGGACTCTACAATGAGCAGTTCTTC. The full variable domain, completed using reference TRBV7-8 and TRBJ2-1, is GAGVSQSPRYKVAKRGQDVALRCDPISGHVSLFWYQQALGQGPEFLTYFQNEAQLDKSGLPSDRFFAERPEGSVSTLKIQRTQQEDSAVYLCASSLGGLYNEQFFGPGTRLTVL.

A single count supports this clone. The chain uses TRBV5-4 and TRBJ1-1; TRBD1 agrees at 10 bases. The CDR3 spans 16 residues. V lost 2 bases to trimming and J lost 0 bases; unmatched junction nucleotides: 4. Germline CDR1 is SGHNT and CDR2 is YYREEE (reference sequence). The CDR3 region is CASSFDRGPLNTEAFF. For the CDR3, the DNA is TGTGCCAGCAGCTTCGACAGGGGGCCTCTGAACACTGAAGCTTTCTTT.

The gene calls are TRBV18 and TRBJ2-5; D not resolved. From germline, CDR1 is KGHSH and CDR2 LQKENI. The CDR3 covers 13 residues. The V end was cut by 5 bases, the J end by 5 bases, with 12 bases between. The CDR3, as DNA: TGTGCCAGCTCAGCCAACAGTTACGAGACCCAGTACTTC. Translating it yields CASSANSYETQYF.

The rearrangement joins TRBV6-5 to TRBJ1-6, with D possibly being TRBD1 (5 bases). From germline, CDR1 is MNHEY and CDR2 SVGAGI. Trimming took off 6 bases at V and 8 bases at J, with 14 bases between the two ends. The CDR3 is 14 residues long. CDR3 DNA sequence: TGTGCCAGCAGCCGTGGGGGTGATTATTCACCCCTCCACTTT. It encodes CASSRGGDYSPLHF.

V is TRBV9 and J is TRBJ2-2; D possibly corresponds to TRBD1 (6 bases). V shed 0 bases and J shed 2 bases, with 11 bases lying between them. This CDR3 contains 16 residues. Germline V gives CDR1 SGDLS, CDR2 YYNGEE. The CDR3 loop is CASSVGRTVNTGELFF. The CDR3 nucleotides read TGTGCCAGCAGCGTAGGTCGGACAGTAAACACCGGGGAGCTGTTTTTT.

CDR3 DNA sequence: TGTGCCAGTAGGGATCCGGGACAGCAGCAGTTCTTC. It encodes CASRDPGQQQFF. The genes are TRBV19 and TRBJ2-1; 7 nucleotides match TRBD1. CDR1 and CDR2 (germline): LNHDA, SQIVND (reference sequence). Losses at the gene ends were 6 bases for V and 11 bases for J; bases not matched to a gene: 7. This CDR3 has 12 residues.

This clone has just one count. The V gene is TRBV11-2, the J gene TRBJ2-1; 9 bases match TRBD2. This CDR3 region has 15 residues. Trimming took 5 bases from V and 5 from J; bases not matched to a gene: 7. Germline V lookup: CDR1 SGHAT, CDR2 FQNNGV. The CDR3 region has the DNA TGTGCCAGCAGCGGGGGACTAGCTATCGACAATGAGCAGTTCTTC. It is translated as CASSGGLAIDNEQFF.

J is TRBJ1-2 and V is TRBV12-3 or TRBV12-4, with D possibly being TRBD1 (6 bases). This CDR3 spans 12 amino acids. V was shortened by 5 bases and J by 7 bases, with 11 bases between the two germline ends. This CDR3 reads CASSTGRAGYTF. As DNA, the CDR3 is TGTGCCAGCAGTACAGGGAGGGCTGGCTACACCTTC.

This clone was observed once. The V and J genes are TRBV5-1 and TRBJ2-7; the D is unclear. The CDR3 has 13 residues. Trimming stripped 0 bases from V and 1 base from J, with 5 bases between. CDR1 and CDR2 (germline): SGHRS, YFSETQ. For the CDR3, the DNA is TGCGCCAGCAGCTTGGACGGATCCTACGAGCAGTACTTC. Protein: CASSLDGSYEQYF. The full variable domain, rest sourced from reference TRBV5-1 and TRBJ2-7, is KAGVTQTPRYLIKTRGQQVTLSCSPISGHRSVSWYQQTPGQGLQFLFEYFSETQRNKGNFPGRFSGRQFSNSRSEMNVSTLELGDSALYLCASSLDGSYEQYFGPGTRLTVT.

The chain recombines TRBV7-9 with TRBJ2-7, with D tentatively TRBD2 (5 bases). The V and J ends lost 3 bases and 6 bases respectively, with 9 bases between them. Germline V lookup: CDR1 SEHNR, CDR2 FQNEAQ (reference sequence). CDR3 length equals 12 residues. DNA for the CDR3: TGTGCCAGCAGCTTGACTATCTCCGAGCAGTACTTC. As protein: CASSLTISEQYF.

The CDR3 coding sequence is TGTGCCAGCAGTTGGGAGGAGTCCGGGGAGCTGTTTTTT. It is translated as CASSWEESGELFF. The chain links TRBV6-5 to TRBJ2-2; maybe TRBD2 (6 bases). Looked up from germline, CDR1 is MNHEY and CDR2 is SVGAGI. With 4 bases removed from V and 6 bases from J, the gap between germline ends came to 9 bases. This CDR3 spans 13 amino acids.

The chain combines TRBV9 with TRBJ2-3; D gene ambiguous. The CDR3 covers 16 residues. V lost 0 bases and J lost 2, with 13 bases in between. CDR1 is SGDLS, CDR2 YYNGEE, per germline. Written as DNA, the CDR3 is TGTGCCAGCAGCGTAGGAAGCTTACAGCTCACAGATACGCAGTATTTT. Translation gives CASSVGSLQLTDTQYF.

This clone was detected only once. The chain joins TRBV6-2 or TRBV6-3 to TRBJ2-2, with TRBD1 matching 7 bases. CDR1 and CDR2 from the germline V gene are MNHEY and SVGEGT. V shed 5 bases, J shed 5 bases, and the junction held 2 bases outside the gene matches. The length of the CDR3 is 13 residues. CDR3 coding DNA: TGTGCCAGCAGTCGACAGGGTACCGGGGAGCTGTTTTTT. This gives the protein CASSRQGTGELFF.

This chain connects TRBV30 to TRBJ2-3, with a weak D call TRBD2 (6 bases). The CDR3 totals 17 residues. CDR1 is GTSNPN and CDR2 is SVGIG in the germline V gene (reference sequence). Deletions cut 0 bases from V and 5 bases from J, with 21 bases between. CDR3 residues: CAWSVLGGSLPGDTQYF. The CDR3 nucleotides read TGTGCCTGGAGTGTACTGGGGGGTTCCCTACCCGGAGATACGCAGTATTTT.

The V call is TRBV27, the J call TRBJ2-3; D perhaps matches TRBD2 (7 bases). The germline V and J ends were trimmed by 6 bases and 6 bases, with 16 bases remaining between them. CDR1 is MNHEY and CDR2 is SMNVEV in the germline V gene (reference sequence). The CDR3 sequence is 14 residues long. CDR3 in DNA: TGTGCCAGCAGCCCTGGGGGGAGGGGGGATACGCAGTATTTT. Its protein product is CASSPGGRGDTQYF.

The rearrangement joins TRBV28 to TRBJ1-4; D is unresolved. Deletions cut 8 bases from V and 8 bases from J, with 9 bases between. This CDR3 contains 11 residues. Germline loops: CDR1 MDHEN, CDR2 SYDVKM. The DNA of the CDR3 is TGTGCCAGCTCTGAGAAAGAAAAACTGTTTTTT. Translating it yields CASSEKEKLFF. Supplemented by reference TRBV28 and TRBJ1-4, the full variable domain reads DVKVTQSSRYLVKRTGEKVFLECVQDMDHENMFWYRQDPGLGLRLIYFSYDVKMKEKGDIPEGYSVSREKKERFSLILESASTNQTSMYLCASSEKEKLFFGSGTQLSVL.

This sequence joins TRBV5-5 and TRBJ1-3; D unresolved. Germline V gene sequence: CDR1 SGHKS, CDR2 YYEKEE (reference sequence). The V gene lost 1 base and the J gene lost 0 bases, with 8 bases spanning the gap. The CDR3 contains 15 residues. This CDR3 reads CASSLYGFSGNTIYF. The CDR3 DNA is TGTGCCAGCAGCTTGTACGGATTCTCTGGAAACACCATATATTTT.

The chain carries TRBV30 and TRBJ1-6, with D maybe TRBD1 (5 bases). V lost 4 bases to trimming and J lost 5 bases, with 12 bases between them. Germline CDR1 GTSNPN, CDR2 SVGIG (reference sequence). The CDR3 sequence is 14 residues long. The CDR3 here is CAWTGEVDNSPLHF. CDR3 in DNA: TGTGCCTGGACGGGGGAAGTGGATAATTCACCCCTCCACTTT.

The rearrangement uses TRBV11-1 and TRBJ2-1; 8 nucleotides agree with TRBD1. CDR1 SGHAT and CDR2 FQDESV come from the germline V gene (reference sequence). The CDR3 sequence is 15 residues long. Losses at the gene ends were 5 bases for V and 1 base for J; bases not matched to a gene: 4. Here the CDR3 reads CASSPGQGSYNEQFF. The CDR3 DNA follows: TGTGCCAGCAGCCCTGGACAGGGTTCCTACAATGAGCAGTTCTTC.

The chain has TRBV4-3 and TRBJ2-5; maybe TRBD1 (5 bases). Trimming cost V 2 bases and J 2 bases, with 21 bases left between them. This CDR3 comprises 18 residues. Germline CDR1 reads LGHNA; CDR2 reads YSLEER. The CDR3 DNA is TGCGCCAGCAGCCAAAACCCACCCCCCCAGGGTGCACAAGAGACCCAGTACTTC. Translation: CASSQNPPPQGAQETQYF.

V gene TRBV29-1 combines with J gene TRBJ1-1; 9 nucleotides align to TRBD1. CDR1 is SQVTM and CDR2 is ANQGSEA in the germline V gene. There are 12 residues in the CDR3. V lost 7 bases to trimming and J lost 5 bases; unmatched junction nucleotides: 5. The CDR3 reads CSAGTGSTEAFF. The CDR3 region has the DNA TGCAGCGCCGGGACAGGGAGTACTGAAGCTTTCTTT.

This clone was seen once. This chain uses TRBV28 with TRBJ2-5; maybe TRBD2 (5 bases). The CDR3 has 14 residues. Germline V gene sequence: CDR1 MDHEN, CDR2 SYDVKM. Trimming shortened V by 5 bases and J by 2 bases, and 12 bases separated the two germline ends. CDR3 in DNA: TGTGCCAGCAGTCCCCTGTGGGAGCAAGAGACCCAGTACTTC. Translating gives CASSPLWEQETQYF.

The chain is built from TRBV3-1 (or the pseudogene TRBV3-2) and TRBJ2-7, with 7 bases lining up with TRBD2. This CDR3 has 12 amino acids. V gave up 4 bases and J gave up 7 bases; unmatched junction bases: 4. Germline CDR1 and CDR2: LGHDT and YNNKEL (reference sequence). CDR3 DNA sequence: TGTGCCAGCAGCCGGGGGGGAAAGGAGCAGTACTTC. Translating gives CASSRGGKEQYF.